This T cell receptor beta chain was profiled in a study of regulatory T cells in long-lasting Graves disease. Study overall: The study counted Graves' disease as persistent given over 5 years of antithyroid drugs and positive TSH receptor antibodies.

This clonotype has a count of ten or more. Antigen unknown. In building TCR beta libraries, iRepertoire HTBI primers were used together with Arm-PCR of CDR3 regions. A single record per CDR3 protein comes from TCRdb applying MiXCR to the multiplex PCR reads. The sample includes 400,000 to 500,000 distinct CDR3 sequences, under 25% of them seen just once. The time point denotes: persistent/refractory GD, antithyroid drugs over 5 years with positive TRAb. RNA from PBMCs was the source of the TCR library. Unmatched junction bases numbered 5, after V lost 6 bases and J lost 3 bases. The CDR3 has 13 residues. Study-level findings and limits: Newly diagnosed Graves' patients had higher TCR diversity than persistent ones. Favored gene segments in persistent disease were TRBV28, TRBJ1-2 and TRBJ2-5.

This sequence was found in a female donor with Graves disease. The gene calls are TRBV12-3 or TRBV12-4 and TRBJ2-7; 7 nucleotides align to TRBD1. Sequences were derived from peripheral blood mononuclear cells (PBMCs), sampled when the disease was refractory, from a patient treated with antithyroid drugs. The CDR3 spells CASRGTANYEQYF. CDR3 bases: TGTGCCAGCAGGGGGACAGCTAACTACGAGCAGTACTTC.